Listed below are T cell receptor beta chains from one sample, sequenced in a study of molecular identifiers for immune sequencing clone quantification. TCRdb fed the PCR reads into MiXCR, producing one record per CDR3 protein. The data show 490,000 or so distinct CDR3 sequences, 20% to 25% seen once. Specimen: naive CD8+ T cells from blood, with Jurkat cell RNA spiked in. The receptor set was obtained from a human donor in good health. Some libraries in this study had Jurkat cell RNA spiked in. Each CDR3 is given without its conserved first and last residue. A D gene is named only where the DNA matches it firmly.

TRBV4-1	NA	TRBJ2-3	ASSQVSPTDTQY
TRBV5-8	NA	TRBJ2-3	ASSLGLVADTQY
TRBV3-1	TRBD1	TRBJ2-2	ASSPETTKMTGLNTGELF
TRBV5-7	NA	TRBJ1-6	ASSLNRDYSPLH
TRBV20-1	TRBD2	TRBJ2-3	SARDRERESTDTQY
TRBV18	TRBD2	TRBJ2-5	ASSPAWTSAAAETQY
TRBV10-1	NA	TRBJ2-3	ASSFRQYTDTQY
TRBV24-1	TRBD2	TRBJ2-1	ATSDPGLADNEQF
TRBV2	NA	TRBJ2-2	ASSPRTLSNTGELF
TRBV7-9	TRBD2	TRBJ2-3	ASSNLAGSTDTQY
TRBV7-6	NA	TRBJ2-3	ASSFIADTQY
TRBV29-1	NA	TRBJ2-1	SARVGVSSYNEQF
TRBV9	NA	TRBJ2-3	ASSATTRVPSTDTQY
TRBV6-2/TRBV6-3	NA	TRBJ2-4	ASSYTGLAKNIQY
TRBV3-1	NA	TRBJ1-4	ASSQGLKPGWKEKLF
TRBV30	TRBD1	TRBJ2-7	AWRDRTGDPHEQY
TRBV29-1	NA	TRBJ1-2	SVDLEAGTTNYGYT
TRBV30	NA	TRBJ2-1	AWSVLGSFSDEQF
TRBV27	TRBD2	TRBJ2-3	ASSLRGLAGRSSADTQY
TRBV7-6	TRBD2	TRBJ2-1	ASSSGFSGLSSYNEQF
TRBV5-5	TRBD1	TRBJ2-7	ASSTGQGEYEQY
TRBV13	NA	TRBJ2-7	ASSLGPGTAPYEQY
TRBV20-1	NA	TRBJ2-7	SASSGPRGSYEQY
TRBV19	NA	TRBJ1-1	ASHLAVNTEAF
TRBV19	NA	TRBJ1-2	ASSIQEYDGYT
TRBV6-6	TRBD2	TRBJ2-7	ASSRTSGGFYEQY
TRBV4-3	NA	TRBJ1-2	ASSQEIPSGNYGYT
TRBV5-5	NA	TRBJ2-2	ASSLGVSGELF
TRBV7-2	TRBD2	TRBJ2-4	ASSLSLAGGVVKNIQY
TRBV28	NA	TRBJ1-5	ASSLERGGGQPQH
TRBV19	TRBD2	TRBJ2-3	AGSIREERPDTQY
TRBV7-8	NA	TRBJ1-1	ASSLASGVTEAF
TRBV14	NA	TRBJ2-5	ASSQETSYQETQH
TRBV12-3/TRBV12-4	NA	TRBJ2-1	ASSFSDEQF
TRBV29-1	TRBD2	TRBJ2-1	SVTPGTSGINEQF
TRBV4-2	TRBD1	TRBJ1-4	ASSQGQGMGSIREKLF
TRBV4-1	NA	TRBJ1-2	ASSQESLSNYGYT
TRBV4-1	NA	TRBJ2-3	ASTLGPSTDTQY
TRBV28	TRBD1	TRBJ2-7	ASSTGQGAHEQY
TRBV5-1	NA	TRBJ2-7	ASSLGLWGSYEQY
TRBV4-3	NA	TRBJ1-1	ASSQGADNAF
TRBV6-1	TRBD1	TRBJ2-7	ASRRGQGTEQY
TRBV6-2/TRBV6-3	NA	TRBJ2-7	ASSTYDGSFAYEQY
TRBV30	NA	TRBJ1-4	AWSVLRGLGDEKLF
TRBV29-1	NA	TRBJ1-4	SGRDIGNEKLF
TRBV5-6	NA	TRBJ2-7	ASSATRDWRGEQY
TRBV5-3	TRBD2	TRBJ2-3	ASSSTGLAGPTDTQY
TRBV19	NA	TRBJ2-1	ASSPSLTRYNEQF
TRBV7-9	NA	TRBJ2-7	ASSLSERAYEQY
TRBV30	TRBD2	TRBJ2-1	AWSVYWREFHNEQF
TRBV3-1	NA	TRBJ2-3	ASSQVLGTDTQY
TRBV9	NA	TRBJ2-2	ASSVLSDTGELF
TRBV19	NA	TRBJ2-7	ASSMLQGPYEQH
TRBV20-1	NA	TRBJ1-1	SARVSGQSH